The T cell receptor (beta chain) described here comes from a study of technical replicates of blood from a handful of donors. Generated by immunoSEQ multiplex PCR, the TCRdb table keeps only in-frame clones and is missing some. The sample shows approximately 85,000 clones, 94% of them seen only once. V lost 4 bases to trimming and J lost 0 bases, with 16 bases between them. CDR1 is SGDLS and CDR2 is YYNGEE in the germline V gene. This CDR3 is 17 amino acids long. Material: T cells isolated from PBMCs. The receptor was derived from a human donor in good health. The gene calls are TRBV9 and TRBJ2-2; D not certain. The CDR3 DNA reads as TGTGCCAGCAGCTACAACGCATTAATCGCGAACACCGGGGAGCTGTTTTTT. This sequence encodes CASSYNALIANTGELFF.